One T cell receptor beta chain is described in this entry. The antigen remains undetermined. The germline gives CDR1 MNHEY, CDR2 SVGAGI. With 7 bases clipped from V and 6 bases from J, the junction kept 13 bases outside the gene matches. This CDR3 has 15 residues. TCRdb reprocessed the 5' RACE reads with MiXCR, giving one entry per CDR3 protein. The sample yields 450,000 or so distinct CDR3 sequences, around 14% seen once. This sample was taken from a study of identical twins. Whole-study results and caveats: Modelling underestimated the level of out-of-frame TCR alpha sharing observed in monozygotic twins. Low generation probability was overrepresented in out-of-frame alpha sequences shared by twins.

In addition, the sample was reused for a study of yellow fever vaccine responses in identical twins.

What was sequenced was CD4+ T cells sorted from blood. The TCR was taken from a woman under 30 in good health. This sequence joins TRBV6-5 and TRBJ2-7, with TRBD1 matching over 9 bases. Written as DNA, the CDR3 is TGTGCCAGCATTTTTACCCCGGGACAGGGAACCGAGCAGTACTTC. Protein product: CASIFTPGQGTEQYF.